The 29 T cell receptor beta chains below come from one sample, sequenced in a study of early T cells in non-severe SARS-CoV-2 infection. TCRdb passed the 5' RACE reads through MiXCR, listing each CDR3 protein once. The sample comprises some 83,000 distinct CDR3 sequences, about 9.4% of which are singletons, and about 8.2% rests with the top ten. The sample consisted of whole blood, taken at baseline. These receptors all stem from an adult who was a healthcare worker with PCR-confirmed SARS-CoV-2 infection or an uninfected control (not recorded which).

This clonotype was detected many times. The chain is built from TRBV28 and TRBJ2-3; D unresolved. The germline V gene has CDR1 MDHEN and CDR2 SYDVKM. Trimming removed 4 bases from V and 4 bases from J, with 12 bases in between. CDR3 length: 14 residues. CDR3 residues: CASSSNLYPDTQYF. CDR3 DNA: TGTGCCAGCAGTTCTAACCTCTATCCAGATACGCAGTATTTT.

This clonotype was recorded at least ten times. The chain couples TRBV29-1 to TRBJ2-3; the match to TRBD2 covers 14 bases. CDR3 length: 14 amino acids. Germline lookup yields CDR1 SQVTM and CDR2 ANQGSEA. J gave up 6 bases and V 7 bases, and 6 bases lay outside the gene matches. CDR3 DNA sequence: TGCAGCGGGGGACTAGCGGGAGTTGTGGATACGCAGTATTTT. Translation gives CSGGLAGVVDTQYF.

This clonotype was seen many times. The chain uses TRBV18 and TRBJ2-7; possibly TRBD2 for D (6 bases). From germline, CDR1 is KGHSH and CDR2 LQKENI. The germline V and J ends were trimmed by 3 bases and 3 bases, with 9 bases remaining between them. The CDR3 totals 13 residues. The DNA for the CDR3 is TGTGCCAGCTCACCCCAGACTAGCTACGAGCAGTACTTC. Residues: CASSPQTSYEQYF.

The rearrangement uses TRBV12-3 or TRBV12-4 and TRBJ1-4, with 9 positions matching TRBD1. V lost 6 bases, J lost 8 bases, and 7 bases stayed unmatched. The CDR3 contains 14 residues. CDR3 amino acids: CASSNRQGGEKLFF. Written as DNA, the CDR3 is TGTGCCAGCAGCAACCGACAGGGGGGAGAAAAACTGTTTTTT.

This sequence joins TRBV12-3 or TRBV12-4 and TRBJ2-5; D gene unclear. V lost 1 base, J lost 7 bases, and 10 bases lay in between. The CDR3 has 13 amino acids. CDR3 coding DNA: TGTGCCAGCAGTTTAGGATATAGTAGGACCCAGTACTTC. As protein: CASSLGYSRTQYF.

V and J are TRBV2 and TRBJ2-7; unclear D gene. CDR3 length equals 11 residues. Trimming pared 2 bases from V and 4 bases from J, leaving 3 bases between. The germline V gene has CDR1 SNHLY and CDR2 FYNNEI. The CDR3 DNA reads TGTGCCAGCAGTGAAATGTACGAGCAGTACTTC. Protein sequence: CASSEMYEQYF. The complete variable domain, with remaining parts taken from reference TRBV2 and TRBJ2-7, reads EPEVTQTPSHQVTQMGQEVILRCVPISNHLYFYWYRQILGQKVEFLVSFYNNEISEKSEIFDDQFSVERPDGSNFTLKIRSTKLEDSAMYFCASSEMYEQYFGPGTRLTVT.

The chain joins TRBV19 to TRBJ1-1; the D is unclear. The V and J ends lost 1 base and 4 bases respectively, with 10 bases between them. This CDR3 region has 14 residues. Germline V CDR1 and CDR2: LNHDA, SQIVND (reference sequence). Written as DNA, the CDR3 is TGTGCCAGTAGTATAGTAGGGCTGGCCACTGAAGCTTTCTTT. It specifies CASSIVGLATEAFF.

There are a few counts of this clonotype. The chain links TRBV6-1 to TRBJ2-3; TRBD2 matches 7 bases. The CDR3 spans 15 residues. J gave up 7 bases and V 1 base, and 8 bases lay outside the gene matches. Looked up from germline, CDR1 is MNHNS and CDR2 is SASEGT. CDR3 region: CASSEGRGRSNTQYF. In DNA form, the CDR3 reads TGTGCCAGCAGTGAAGGTCGCGGGAGATCTAATACGCAGTATTTT.

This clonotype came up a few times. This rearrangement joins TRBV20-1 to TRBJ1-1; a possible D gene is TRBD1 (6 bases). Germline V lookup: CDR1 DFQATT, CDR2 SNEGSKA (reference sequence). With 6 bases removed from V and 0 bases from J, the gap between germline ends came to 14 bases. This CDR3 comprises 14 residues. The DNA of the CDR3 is TGCAGTGCAGCTCGCAGGGGACTGAACACTGAAGCTTTCTTT. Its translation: CSAARRGLNTEAFF.

CDR3 DNA sequence: TGTGCCAGCAGTACCCTCGGTGGTAGGAATTCACCCCTCCACTTT. Its translation: CASSTLGGRNSPLHF. The rearrangement links TRBV27 to TRBJ1-6; D unclear. Germline-derived CDR1 and CDR2 are MNHEY and SMNVEV (reference sequence). CDR3 size: 15 residues. Deletions cut 5 bases from V and 7 bases from J, with 15 bases between.

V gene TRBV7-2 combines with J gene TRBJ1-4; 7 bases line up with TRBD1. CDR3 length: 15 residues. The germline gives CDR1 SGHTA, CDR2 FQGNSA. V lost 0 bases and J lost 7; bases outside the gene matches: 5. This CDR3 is CASSLAGGLPEKLFF. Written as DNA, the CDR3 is TGTGCCAGCAGCTTAGCAGGGGGCCTGCCTGAAAAACTGTTTTTT.

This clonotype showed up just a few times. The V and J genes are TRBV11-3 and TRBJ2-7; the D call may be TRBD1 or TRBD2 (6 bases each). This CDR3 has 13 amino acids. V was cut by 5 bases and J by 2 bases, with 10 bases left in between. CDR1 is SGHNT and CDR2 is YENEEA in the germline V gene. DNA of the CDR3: TGTGCCAGCAGCCGGGGGCGAGCCTACGAGCAGTACTTC. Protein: CASSRGRAYEQYF.

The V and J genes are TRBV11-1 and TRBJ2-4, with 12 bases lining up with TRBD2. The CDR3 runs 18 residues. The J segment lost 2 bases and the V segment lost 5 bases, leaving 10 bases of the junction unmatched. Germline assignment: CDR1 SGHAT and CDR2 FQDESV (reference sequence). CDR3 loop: CASSPPGLAGSTKNIQYF. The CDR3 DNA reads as TGTGCCAGCAGCCCCCCGGGACTAGCGGGTTCGACCAAAAACATTCAGTACTTC.

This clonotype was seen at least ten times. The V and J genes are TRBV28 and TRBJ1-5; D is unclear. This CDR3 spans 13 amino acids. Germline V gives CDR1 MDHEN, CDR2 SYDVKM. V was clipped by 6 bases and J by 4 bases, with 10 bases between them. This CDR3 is CASRDRANQPQHF. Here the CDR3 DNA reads TGTGCCAGCAGGGATAGGGCAAATCAGCCCCAGCATTTT.

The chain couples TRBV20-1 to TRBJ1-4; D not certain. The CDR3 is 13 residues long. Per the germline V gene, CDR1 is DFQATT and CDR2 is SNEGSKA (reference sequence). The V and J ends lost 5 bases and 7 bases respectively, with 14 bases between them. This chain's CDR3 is CSADEPGSEKLFF. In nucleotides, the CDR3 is TGCAGTGCTGATGAGCCTGGGTCTGAAAAACTGTTTTTT.

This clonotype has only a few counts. The CDR3 DNA reads as TGTGCCAGCAGCTTAGAAGGGCTACCGCCCCACAATGAGCAGTTCTTC. Translated, it gives CASSLEGLPPHNEQFF. The chain links TRBV11-2 to TRBJ2-1; no firm D call. Germline V gene lookup returns CDR1 SGHAT and CDR2 FQNNGV. The CDR3 loop spans 16 amino acids. Deletions cut 0 bases from V and 5 bases from J, with 14 bases between.

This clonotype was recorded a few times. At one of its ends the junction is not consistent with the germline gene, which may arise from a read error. The CDR3 loop reads CASRDRNSPLHF. CDR3 DNA sequence: TGTGCCAGCAGGGACAGGAATTCCCCCCTCCACTTT. The chain combines TRBV27 with TRBJ1-6, with 7 bases fitting TRBD1. CDR1 MNHEY and CDR2 SMNVEV come from the germline V gene (reference sequence). This CDR3 is built from 12 residues.

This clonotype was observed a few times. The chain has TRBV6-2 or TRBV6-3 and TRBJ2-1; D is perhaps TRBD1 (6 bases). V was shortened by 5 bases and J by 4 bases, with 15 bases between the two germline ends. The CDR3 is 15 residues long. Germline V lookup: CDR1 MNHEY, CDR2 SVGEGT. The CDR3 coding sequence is TGTGCCAGCAGTCAACGACAGGCTTTATACAATGAGCAGTTCTTC. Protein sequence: CASSQRQALYNEQFF.

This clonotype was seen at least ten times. CDR3 amino acids: CASSLQPSSTDTQYF. The DNA for the CDR3 is TGTGCCAGCAGCTTACAGCCATCAAGCACAGATACGCAGTATTTT. V usage is TRBV7-3 and J usage is TRBJ2-3; D call uncertain. Trimming cost V 2 bases and J 0 bases, with 9 bases left between them. The germline V gene encodes CDR1 SGHTA and CDR2 FQGTGA. This CDR3 comprises 15 residues.

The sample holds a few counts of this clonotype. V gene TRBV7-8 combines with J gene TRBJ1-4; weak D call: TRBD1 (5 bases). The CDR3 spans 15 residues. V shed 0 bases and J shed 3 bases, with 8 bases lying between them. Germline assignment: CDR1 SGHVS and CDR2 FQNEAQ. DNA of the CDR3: TGTGCCAGCAGCTTAGCGGACACGGCTAATGAAAAACTGTTTTTT. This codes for CASSLADTANEKLFF.

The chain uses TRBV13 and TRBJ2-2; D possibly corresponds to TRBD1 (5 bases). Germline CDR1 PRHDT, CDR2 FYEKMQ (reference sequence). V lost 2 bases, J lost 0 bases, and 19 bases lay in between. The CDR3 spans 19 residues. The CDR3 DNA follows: TGTGCCAGCAGCTTAAGGGGCAGCGAGGCACTAACGAACACCGGGGAGCTGTTTTTT. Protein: CASSLRGSEALTNTGELFF.

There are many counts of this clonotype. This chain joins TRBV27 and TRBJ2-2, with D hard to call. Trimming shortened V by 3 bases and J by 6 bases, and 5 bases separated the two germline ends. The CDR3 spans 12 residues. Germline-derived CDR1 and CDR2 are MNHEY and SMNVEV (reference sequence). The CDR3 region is CASSFWPGELFF. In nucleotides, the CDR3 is TGTGCCAGCAGTTTTTGGCCCGGGGAGCTGTTTTTT.

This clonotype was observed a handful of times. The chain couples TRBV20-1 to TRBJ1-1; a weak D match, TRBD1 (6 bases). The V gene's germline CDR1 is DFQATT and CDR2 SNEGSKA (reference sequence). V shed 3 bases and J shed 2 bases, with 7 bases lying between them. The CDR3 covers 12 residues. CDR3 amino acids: CSARGGNTEAFF. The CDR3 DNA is TGCAGTGCTAGGGGGGGCAACACTGAAGCTTTCTTT.

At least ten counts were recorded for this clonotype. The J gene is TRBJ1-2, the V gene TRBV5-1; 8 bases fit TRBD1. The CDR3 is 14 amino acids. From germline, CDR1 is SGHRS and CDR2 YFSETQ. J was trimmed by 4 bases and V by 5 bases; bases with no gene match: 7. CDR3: CASRVQGAAYGYTF. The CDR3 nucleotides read TGCGCCAGCAGAGTCCAGGGGGCTGCCTATGGCTACACCTTC. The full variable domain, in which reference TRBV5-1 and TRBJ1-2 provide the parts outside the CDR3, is KAGVTQTPRYLIKTRGQQVTLSCSPISGHRSVSWYQQTPGQGLQFLFEYFSETQRNKGNFPGRFSGRQFSNSRSEMNVSTLELGDSALYLCASRVQGAAYGYTFGSGTRLTVV.

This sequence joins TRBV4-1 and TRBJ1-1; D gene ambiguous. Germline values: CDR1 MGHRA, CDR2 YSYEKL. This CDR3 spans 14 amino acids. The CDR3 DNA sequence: TGCGCGGCCGGAGTAGGACTCATGAACACTGAAGCTTTCTTT. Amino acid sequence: CAAGVGLMNTEAFF.

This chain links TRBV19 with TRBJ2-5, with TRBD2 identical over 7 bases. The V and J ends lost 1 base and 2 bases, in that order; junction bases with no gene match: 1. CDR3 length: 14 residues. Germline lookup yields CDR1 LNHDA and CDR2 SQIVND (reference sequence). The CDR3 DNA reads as TGTGCCAGTAGTATAGGGGGGGGTCAAGAGACCCAGTACTTC. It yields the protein CASSIGGGQETQYF.

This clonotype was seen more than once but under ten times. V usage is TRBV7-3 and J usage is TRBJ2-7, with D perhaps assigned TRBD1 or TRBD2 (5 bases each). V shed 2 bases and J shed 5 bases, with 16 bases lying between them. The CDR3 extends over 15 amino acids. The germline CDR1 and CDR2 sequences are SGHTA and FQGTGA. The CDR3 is CASSLGGRLVDEQYF. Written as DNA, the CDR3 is TGTGCCAGCAGCTTAGGGGGACGACTTGTGGACGAGCAGTACTTC. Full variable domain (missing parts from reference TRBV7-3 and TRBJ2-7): GAGVSQTPSNKVTEKGKYVELRCDPISGHTALYWYRQSLGQGPEFLIYFQGTGAADDSGLPNDRFFAVRPEGSVSTLKIQRTERGDSAVYLCASSLGGRLVDEQYFGPGTRLTVT.

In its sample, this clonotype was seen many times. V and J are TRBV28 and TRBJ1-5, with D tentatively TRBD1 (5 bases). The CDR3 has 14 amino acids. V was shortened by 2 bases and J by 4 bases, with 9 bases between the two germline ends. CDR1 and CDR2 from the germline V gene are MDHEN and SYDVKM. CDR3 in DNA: TGTGCCAGCAGTTTAAGGGACCTTAATCAGCCCCAGCATTTT. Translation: CASSLRDLNQPQHF.

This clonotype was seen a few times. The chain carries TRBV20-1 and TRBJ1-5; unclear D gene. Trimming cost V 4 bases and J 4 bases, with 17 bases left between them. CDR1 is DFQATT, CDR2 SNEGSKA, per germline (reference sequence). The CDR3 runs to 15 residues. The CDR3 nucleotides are TGCAGTGCTACTACCCCCCCTGGGGAAAATCAGCCCCAGCATTTT. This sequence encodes CSATTPPGENQPQHF.